The 10 T cell receptor beta chains presented below share a single source sample, sequenced in a study of CD8+ T cells in alopecia areata. cDNA reverse transcribed from extracted RNA served as the sequencing template. Generated by immunoSEQ multiplex PCR, the TCRdb table keeps only in-frame clones and is missing some. The table includes approximately 120,000 clones, 47% detected once. The source material was NKG2D-low CD8+ T cells sorted from blood. Receptor source: a human donor with alopecia areata.

This clone occurred once. The chain recombines TRBV5-1 with TRBJ1-1; a possible D gene is TRBD1 (5 bases). The length of the CDR3 is 13 residues. V was shortened by 2 bases and J by 4 bases, with 9 bases between the two germline ends. Germline assignment: CDR1 SGHRS and CDR2 YFSETQ. CDR3 residues: CASSFAGGTEAFF. CDR3 DNA sequence: TGCGCCAGCAGCTTTGCGGGGGGCACTGAAGCTTTCTTT. The variable domain in full, with the rest retrieved from reference TRBV5-1 and TRBJ1-1, is KAGVTQTPRYLIKTRGQQVTLSCSPISGHRSVSWYQQTPGQGLQFLFEYFSETQRNKGNFPGRFSGRQFSNSRSEMNVSTLELGDSALYLCASSFAGGTEAFFGQGTRLTVV.

This clone was counted a few times. The V call is TRBV29-1, the J call TRBJ2-5, with 8 bases fitting TRBD1. V trimming: 7 bases; J trimming: 5 bases; junction bases outside the gene matches: 9. There are 13 residues in the CDR3. The germline V gene has CDR1 SQVTM and CDR2 ANQGSEA. The CDR3 loop reads CSGVLWTGETQYF. CDR3 DNA: TGCAGCGGCGTCCTCTGGACAGGGGAGACCCAGTACTTC.

The chain recombines TRBV27 with TRBJ2-7; D is tentatively TRBD1 or TRBD2 (5 bases each). CDR3 length: 13 residues. V was cut by 3 bases and J by 5 bases, with 11 bases left in between. Germline loops: CDR1 MNHEY, CDR2 SMNVEV (reference sequence). DNA of the CDR3: TGTGCCAGCAGTTTTCGGGGCTCTCACGAGCAGTACTTC. Translated, it gives CASSFRGSHEQYF.

This clone was detected only a few times. The CDR3 loop is CASSILSYEQYF. The CDR3 nucleotides read TGTGCCAGCAGTATCCTCTCCTACGAGCAGTACTTC. This chain links TRBV28 with TRBJ2-7, with no clear D. Trimming pared 5 bases from V and 0 bases from J, leaving 5 bases between. The germline V gene encodes CDR1 MDHEN and CDR2 SYDVKM. The CDR3 is 12 residues long.

The gene calls are TRBV29-1 and TRBJ2-7; 8 nucleotides line up with TRBD1. The junction had 9 bases not matched to a gene; V was cut back by 1 base and J by 4 bases. CDR1 SQVTM and CDR2 ANQGSEA come from the germline V gene. The CDR3 extends over 15 amino acids. CDR3 protein: CSVEVGDRSEYEQYF. The CDR3 DNA reads as TGCAGCGTTGAAGTAGGGGACAGGTCTGAGTACGAGCAGTACTTC.

This chain links TRBV11-2 with TRBJ2-5; TRBD1 is a possible D gene (5 bases). The CDR3 sequence is 14 residues long. Germline V gene data show CDR1 as SGHAT and CDR2 as FQNNGV. Trimming removed 1 base at V and 9 bases at J, with 15 bases between. CDR3 sequence reads: CASSLGRGQGAQYF. The DNA for the CDR3 is TGTGCCAGCAGCTTAGGGCGAGGACAAGGGGCCCAGTACTTC.

This clone was counted between two and nine times. The V call is TRBV5-1, the J call TRBJ2-7; D not certain. Germline V gene sequence: CDR1 SGHRS, CDR2 YFSETQ. Trimming pared 4 bases from V and 3 bases from J, leaving 8 bases between. The CDR3 extends over 12 amino acids. The CDR3 reads CASSPPDYEQYF. The CDR3 DNA reads TGCGCCAGCAGCCCCCCCGACTACGAGCAGTACTTC. Full variable domain (remainder filled in from reference TRBV5-1 and TRBJ2-7): KAGVTQTPRYLIKTRGQQVTLSCSPISGHRSVSWYQQTPGQGLQFLFEYFSETQRNKGNFPGRFSGRQFSNSRSEMNVSTLELGDSALYLCASSPPDYEQYFGPGTRLTVT.

This chain connects TRBV7-9 to TRBJ1-5; weak D call: TRBD1 (5 bases). The length of the CDR3 is 15 residues. Per the germline V gene, CDR1 is SEHNR and CDR2 is FQNEAQ (reference sequence). Trimming removed 3 bases from V and 0 bases from J, with 9 bases in between. The CDR3 DNA follows: TGTGCCAGCAGCTTCGCGGGGGATAGCAATCAGCCCCAGCATTTT. Translated, it gives CASSFAGDSNQPQHF. Full variable domain (outside the CDR3, taken from reference TRBV7-9 and TRBJ1-5): DTGVSQNPRHKITKRGQNVTFRCDPISEHNRLYWYRQTLGQGPEFLTYFQNEAQLEKSRLLSDRFSAERPKGSFSTLEIQRTEQGDSAMYLCASSFAGDSNQPQHFGDGTRLSIL.

For the CDR3, the DNA is TGTGCCAGCAGCGTAGGTGGCGGGAGTGGTGAGCAGTACTTC. Its protein is CASSVGGGSGEQYF. V usage is TRBV9 and J usage is TRBJ2-7; TRBD2 agrees at 7 bases. Germline assignment: CDR1 SGDLS and CDR2 YYNGEE. V lost 0 bases and J lost 7; bases outside the gene matches: 7. The CDR3 length is 14 residues.

Concerning this clone: Distinct nucleotide sequences in the sample also encode this CDR3. The chain links TRBV29-1 to TRBJ1-1; no reliable D call. The V end lost 5 bases, the J end lost 0 bases, and 10 bases lay between the germline ends. The CDR3 length is 13 residues. Germline values: CDR1 SQVTM, CDR2 ANQGSEA. This chain's CDR3 is CSVREGLNTEAFF. CDR3 in DNA: TGCAGCGTTCGGGAGGGCTTGAACACTGAAGCTTTCTTT. Drawing the rest from reference TRBV29-1 and TRBJ1-1, the complete variable domain is SAVISQKPSRDICQRGTSLTIQCQVDSQVTMMFWYRQQPGQSLTLIATANQGSEATYESGFVIDKFPISRPNLTFSTLTVSNMSPEDSSIYLCSVREGLNTEAFFGQGTRLTVV.